This T cell receptor (beta chain) derives from a study of blood T cell repertoires in COVID-19. Study-wide context: PBMCs, B-cell-depleted T cells, or T cells were the source of the cDNA or gDNA that made up the material.

Across 20 to 25 US areas, participants ranged in age from roughly 18 to 95 years. Those designated as exposed participants met a COVID-19 case within 2 weeks before study entry. CDR1 and CDR2 from the germline V gene are MDHEN and SYDVKM. The CDR3 covers 12 residues. Trimming took off 6 bases at V and 4 bases at J, with 9 bases between the two ends. The authors' processing: Quantification of nucleated cells was approximated via reference gene primer amplification. The assay was immunoSEQ multiplex PCR, and TCRdb's table has in-frame clones only and misses some. From that table come the V and J calls and clone size; the DNA was used to work out D and trimming. Among nearly 250,000 clones listed, 85% to 90% were seen once.

The clonotype originates from a middle-aged man who had been exposed to COVID-19. Source material: PBMCs or T cells enriched from blood (not recorded which). The chain has TRBV28 and TRBJ1-2; D remains ambiguous. The CDR3 nucleotides are TGTGCCAGCAGGGAGGGCGGCTATGGCTACACCTTC. Translated: CASREGGYGYTF.